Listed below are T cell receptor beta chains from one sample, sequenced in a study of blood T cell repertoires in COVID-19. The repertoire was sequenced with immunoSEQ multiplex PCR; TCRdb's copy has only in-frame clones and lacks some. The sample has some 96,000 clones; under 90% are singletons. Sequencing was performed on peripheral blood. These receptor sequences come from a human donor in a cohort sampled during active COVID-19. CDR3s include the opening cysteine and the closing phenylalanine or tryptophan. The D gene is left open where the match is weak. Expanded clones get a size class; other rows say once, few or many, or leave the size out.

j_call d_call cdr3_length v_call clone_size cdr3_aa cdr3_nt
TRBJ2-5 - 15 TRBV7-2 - CASSPTGRGTETQYF TGTGCCAGCAGCCCCACGGGCAGGGGCACCGAGACCCAGTACTTC
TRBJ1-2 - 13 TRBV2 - CASSEARIYGYTF TGTGCCAGCAGTGAGGCCAGGATCTATGGCTACACCTTC
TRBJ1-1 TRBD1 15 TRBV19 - CASSPGQGASTEAFF TGTGCCAGTAGTCCAGGACAGGGGGCAAGCACTGAAGCTTTCTTT
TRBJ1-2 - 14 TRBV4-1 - CASSQGQHSYGYTF TGCGCCAGCAGCCAAGGACAGCATTCCTATGGCTACACCTTC
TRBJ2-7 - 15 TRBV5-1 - CASSSRGRSSYEQYF TGCGCCAGCAGCTCAAGGGGGAGAAGCTCCTACGAGCAGTACTTC
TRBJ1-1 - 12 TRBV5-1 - CASSLQGEFVFF TGCGCCAGCAGCCTCCAGGGTGAGTTCGTCTTCTTT
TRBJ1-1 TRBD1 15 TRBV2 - CASRDRAFWNTEAFF TGTGCCAGCCGGGACAGGGCGTTTTGGAACACTGAAGCTTTCTTT
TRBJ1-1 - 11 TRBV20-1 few CSALRTYEAFF TGCAGTGCCCTGAGGACATATGAAGCTTTCTTT
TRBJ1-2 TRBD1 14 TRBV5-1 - CASSPGGSNYGYTF TGCGCCAGCAGCCCAGGGGGTTCTAACTATGGCTACACCTTC
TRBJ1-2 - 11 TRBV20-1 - CSARPRGGYTF TGCAGTGCCCGACCTCGGGGTGGCTACACCTTC
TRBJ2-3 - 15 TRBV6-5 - CASSRGAARTDTQYF TGTGCCAGCAGTCGGGGGGCGGCCCGCACAGATACGCAGTATTTT
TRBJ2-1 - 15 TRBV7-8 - CASSEGLAEYNEQFF TGTGCCAGCAGCGAGGGCCTAGCAGAATACAATGAGCAGTTCTTC
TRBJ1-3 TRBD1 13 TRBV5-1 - CASSPGQGDTIYF TGCGCCAGCAGCCCCGGACAGGGGGACACCATATATTTT
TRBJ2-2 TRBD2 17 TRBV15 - CATSPRRAGGYTGELFF TGTGCCACCAGCCCCCGGAGGGCGGGAGGCTACACCGGGGAGCTGTTTTTT
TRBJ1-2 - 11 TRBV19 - CASSTSDSPAF TGTGCCAGTAGTACCTCGGACAGCCCCGCCTTC
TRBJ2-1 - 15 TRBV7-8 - CASSLMGGLYNEQFF TGTGCCAGCAGCTTAATGGGGGGGCTATACAATGAGCAGTTCTTC
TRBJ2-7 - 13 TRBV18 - CASSYAVTVEQYF TGTGCCAGCTCATATGCGGTGACGGTAGAGCAGTACTTC
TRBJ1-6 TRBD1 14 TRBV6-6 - CASRDVQGISPLHF TGTGCCAGCAGGGACGTACAGGGGATTTCACCCCTCCACTTT
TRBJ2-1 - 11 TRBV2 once CASLLDNEQFF TGTGCCAGCTTACTCGACAATGAGCAGTTCTTC
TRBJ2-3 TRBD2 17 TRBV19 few CATRLAGGNLRTDTQYF TGTGCCACCCGACTAGCGGGGGGGAATCTTCGCACAGATACGCAGTATTTT
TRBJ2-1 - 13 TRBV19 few CASRREPYNEQFF TGTGCCAGTAGGAGGGAGCCCTACAATGAGCAGTTCTTC
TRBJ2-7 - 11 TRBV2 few CALSGYNEQYF TGTGCCTTAAGCGGGTACAACGAGCAGTACTTC
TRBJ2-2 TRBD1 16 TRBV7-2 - CASSLGQGFRTGELFF TGTGCCAGCAGCTTAGGACAGGGCTTTAGAACCGGGGAGCTGTTTTTT
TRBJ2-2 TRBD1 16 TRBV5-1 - CASSFAWTGDTGELFF TGCGCCAGCAGCTTCGCCTGGACAGGGGACACCGGGGAGCTGTTTTTT